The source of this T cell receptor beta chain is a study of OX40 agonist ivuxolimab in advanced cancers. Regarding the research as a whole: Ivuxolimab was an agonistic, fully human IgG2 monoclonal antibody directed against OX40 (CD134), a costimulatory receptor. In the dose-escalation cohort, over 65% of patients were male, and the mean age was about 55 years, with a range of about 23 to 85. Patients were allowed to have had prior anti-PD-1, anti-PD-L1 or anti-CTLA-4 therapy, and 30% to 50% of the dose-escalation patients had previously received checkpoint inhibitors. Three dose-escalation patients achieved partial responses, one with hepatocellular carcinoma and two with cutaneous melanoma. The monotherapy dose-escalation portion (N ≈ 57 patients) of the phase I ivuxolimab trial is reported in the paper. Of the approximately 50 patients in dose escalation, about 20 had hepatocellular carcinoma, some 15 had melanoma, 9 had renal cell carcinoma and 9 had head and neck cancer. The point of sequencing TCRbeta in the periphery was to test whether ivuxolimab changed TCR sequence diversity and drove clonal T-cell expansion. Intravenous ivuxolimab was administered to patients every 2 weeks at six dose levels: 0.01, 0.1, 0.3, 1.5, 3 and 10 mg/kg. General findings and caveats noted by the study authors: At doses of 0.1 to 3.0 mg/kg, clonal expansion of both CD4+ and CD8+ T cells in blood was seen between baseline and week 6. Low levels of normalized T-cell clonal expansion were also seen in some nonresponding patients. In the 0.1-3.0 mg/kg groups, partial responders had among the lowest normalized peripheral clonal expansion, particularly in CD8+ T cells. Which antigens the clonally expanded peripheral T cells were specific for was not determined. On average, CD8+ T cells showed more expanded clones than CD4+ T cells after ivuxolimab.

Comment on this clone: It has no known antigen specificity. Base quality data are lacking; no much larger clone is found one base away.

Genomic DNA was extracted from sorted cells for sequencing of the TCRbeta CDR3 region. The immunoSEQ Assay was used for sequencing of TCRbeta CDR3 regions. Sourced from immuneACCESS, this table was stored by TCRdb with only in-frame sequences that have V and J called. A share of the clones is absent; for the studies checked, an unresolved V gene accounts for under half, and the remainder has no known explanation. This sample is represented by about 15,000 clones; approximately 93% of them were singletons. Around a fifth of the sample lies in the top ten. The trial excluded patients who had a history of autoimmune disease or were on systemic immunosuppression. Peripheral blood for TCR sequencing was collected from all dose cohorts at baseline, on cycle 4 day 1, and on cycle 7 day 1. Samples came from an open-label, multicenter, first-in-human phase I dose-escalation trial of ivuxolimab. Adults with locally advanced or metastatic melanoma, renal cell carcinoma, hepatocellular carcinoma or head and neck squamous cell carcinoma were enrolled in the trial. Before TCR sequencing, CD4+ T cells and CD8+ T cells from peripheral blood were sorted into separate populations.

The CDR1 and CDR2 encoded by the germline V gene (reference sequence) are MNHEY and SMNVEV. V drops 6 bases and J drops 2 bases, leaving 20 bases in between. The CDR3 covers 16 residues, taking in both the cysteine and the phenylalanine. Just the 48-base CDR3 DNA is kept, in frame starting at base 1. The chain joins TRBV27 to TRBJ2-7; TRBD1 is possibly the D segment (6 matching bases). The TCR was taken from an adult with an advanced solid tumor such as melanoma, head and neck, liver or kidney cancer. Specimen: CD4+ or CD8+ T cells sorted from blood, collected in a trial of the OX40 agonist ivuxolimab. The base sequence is TGTGCCAGCAGACTCAGCCCAGGGGCACTAACCTACGAGCAGTACTTC. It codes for CASRLSPGALTYEQYF.